The following is a T cell receptor beta chain sequence with its context. Some clones are missing from TCRdb's copy, which holds only in-frame ones; the method was immunoSEQ multiplex PCR. The sample comprises approximately 440,000 clones, 77% of which are singletons, and about 11% rests with the top ten. Only Caucasian adults living in Nashville, Tennessee served as donors. The sample comes from a study of shared clonotypes between healthy human individuals. The sample comprised PBMCs. The receptor's source is a woman in her thirties or forties in good health. Some clones in this sample may be carry-over from other donors' samples.

CDR3 in DNA: TGCAGCGCCCAGGAGGGGGGAAATTCACCCCTCCACTTT. Protein sequence: CSAQEGGNSPLHF. The chain employs TRBV29-1 and TRBJ1-6, with D perhaps matching TRBD1 (6 bases). The CDR3 has 13 residues. Germline assignment: CDR1 SQVTM and CDR2 ANQGSEA. The V end lost 7 bases, the J end lost 7 bases, and 14 bases lay between the germline ends.